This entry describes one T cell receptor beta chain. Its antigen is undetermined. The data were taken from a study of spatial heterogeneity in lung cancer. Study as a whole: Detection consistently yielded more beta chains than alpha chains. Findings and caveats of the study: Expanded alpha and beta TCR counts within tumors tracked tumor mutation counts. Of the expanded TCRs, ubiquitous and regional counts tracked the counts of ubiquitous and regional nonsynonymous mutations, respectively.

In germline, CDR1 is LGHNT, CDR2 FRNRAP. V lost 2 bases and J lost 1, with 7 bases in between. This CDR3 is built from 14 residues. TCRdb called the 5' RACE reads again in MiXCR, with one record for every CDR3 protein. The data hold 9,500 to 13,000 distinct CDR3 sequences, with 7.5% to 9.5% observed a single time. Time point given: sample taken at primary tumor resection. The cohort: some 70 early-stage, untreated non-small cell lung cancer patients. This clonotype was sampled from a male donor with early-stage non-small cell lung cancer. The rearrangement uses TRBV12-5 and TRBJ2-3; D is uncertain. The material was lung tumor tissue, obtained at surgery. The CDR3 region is CASGLRSGTDTQYF. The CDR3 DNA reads TGTGCTAGTGGTTTGCGCAGTGGCACAGATACGCAGTATTTT.